This paragraph reports one T cell receptor (beta chain). Its target is unknown. The read halts 3 residues ahead of the CDR3 end, with the missing end drawn from the germline J gene. The data stem from a study of T cells in women clearing cervical HPV infection. About the study: Controls gave blood once infection was undetectable; cases at lesion identification. Study observations and caveats: Cases carried less TRBV6-7 than controls: approximately 0.1% versus 0.16%.

This CDR3 has 20 amino acids. The germline CDR1 and CDR2 sequences are SGHRS and YFSETQ. The trim removed 0 bases at V and 2 bases at J, leaving 13 bases unmatched. The protocol was immunoSEQ multiplex PCR, while the TCRdb copy is restricted to in-frame clones and leaves out a portion. The specimen's table records some 30,000 clones. This chain links TRBV5-1 with TRBJ2-2; 10 bases align to TRBD2. The source is a woman between 18 and 70 years old with a cervical HPV16 infection that either progressed to CIN3+ or cleared (not recorded which). The material sequenced was blood buffy coat. CDR3 bases read: TGCGCCAGCAGCTTGGCCAATCGGGGGACTAGCGCATATAACACCGGGGAG. Its translation is CASSLANRGTSAYNTGE. The entire CDR3 sequence reads CASSLANRGTSAYNTGELFF.